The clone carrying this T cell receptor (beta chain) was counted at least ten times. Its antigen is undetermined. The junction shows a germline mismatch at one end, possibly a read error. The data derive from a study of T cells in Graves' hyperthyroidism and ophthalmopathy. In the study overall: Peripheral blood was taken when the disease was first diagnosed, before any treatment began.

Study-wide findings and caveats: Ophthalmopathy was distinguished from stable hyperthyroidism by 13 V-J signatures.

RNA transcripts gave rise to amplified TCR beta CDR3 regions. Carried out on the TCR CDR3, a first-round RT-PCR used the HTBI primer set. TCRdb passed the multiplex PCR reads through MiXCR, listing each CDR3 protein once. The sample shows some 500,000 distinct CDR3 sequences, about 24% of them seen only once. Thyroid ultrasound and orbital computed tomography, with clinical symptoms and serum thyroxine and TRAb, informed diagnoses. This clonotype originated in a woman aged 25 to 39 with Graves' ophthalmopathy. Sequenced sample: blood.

CDR3 nucleotide sequence: TGCAATGCTATAATCTCGGGGACGGCCACTTCACCCCTCCACTTT. It translates to CNAIISGTATSPLHF. V and J are TRBV20-1 and TRBJ1-6; perhaps TRBD1 as D (5 bases). CDR1 is DFQATT and CDR2 is SNEGSKA in the germline V gene (reference sequence). This CDR3 has 15 amino acids.